This T cell receptor beta chain is from a study of cytomegalovirus exposure and HLA in healthy donors. Study findings and constraints: Most CMV-associated TCR beta chains appeared HLA-restricted in a later analysis. There were some public TCRs occurring in many donors, but most TCR sequences were rare. An analysis was carried out at a later point. It showed that HLA-associated TCR beta chains were more clonally expanded than equally common non-associated chains.

Germline V lookup: CDR1 SGHVS, CDR2 FQNEAQ. V shed 5 bases and J 11 bases; nucleotides not matched to a gene: 9. The CDR3 length is 13 residues. As concerns this clone: The antigen remains undetermined.

Primers: 60 Vbeta forward and 13 Jbeta reverse. In the authors' methods: In a later analysis, of 79 million or so unique beta chains, roughly 10 million appeared in at least two donors. Sequenced by immunoSEQ multiplex PCR; TCRdb stores in-frame clones only, minus some. The DNA gave D and trimming, while V, J and clone size come from that table. The sample records 150,000 to 200,000 clones, 70% to 85% being singletons. The V call is TRBV7-8, the J call TRBJ2-5; 9 positions agree with TRBD1. The receptor comes from a man younger than 35 in good health and CMV-seronegative. The sequenced sample consisted of PBMCs. The CDR3 DNA follows: TGTGCCAGCAGCATACAGGGGGCGTGGGAGCAGTACTTC. Amino acid sequence: CASSIQGAWEQYF.